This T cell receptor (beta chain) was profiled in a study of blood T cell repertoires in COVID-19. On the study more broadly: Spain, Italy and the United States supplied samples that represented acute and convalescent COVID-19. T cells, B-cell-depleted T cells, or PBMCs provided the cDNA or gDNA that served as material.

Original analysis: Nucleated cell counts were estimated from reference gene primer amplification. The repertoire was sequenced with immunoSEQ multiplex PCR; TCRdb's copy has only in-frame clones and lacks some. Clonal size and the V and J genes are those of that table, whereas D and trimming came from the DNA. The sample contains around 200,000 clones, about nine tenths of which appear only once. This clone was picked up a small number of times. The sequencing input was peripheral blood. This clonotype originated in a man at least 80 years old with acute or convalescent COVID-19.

CDR3 in amino acids: CASSRPGGLVGYTF. The CDR3 DNA follows: TGTGCCAGCAGCCGACCGGGGGGCTTAGTTGGCTACACCTTC. The chain employs TRBV14 and TRBJ1-2, with D perhaps TRBD1 (6 bases). The germline V gene encodes CDR1 SGHDN and CDR2 FVKESK. The CDR3 contains 14 residues. V was cut by 4 bases and J by 7 bases, with 16 bases left in between.